This T cell receptor (beta chain) came from a study of T cell responses to AZD1222 COVID-19 vaccine. V was trimmed by 4 bases and J by 7 bases, leaving 23 bases between them. Germline CDR1 reads MDHEN; CDR2 reads SYDVKM. This CDR3 is 17 amino acids long. TCRdb's table, derived via immunoSEQ multiplex PCR, lists solely in-frame clones and lacks some. Among about 97,000 clones listed, around 87% were seen once. The sequencing here drew on peripheral blood, taken 28 days after the second AZD1222 dose. The clonotype was recovered from an adult who received the AZD1222 COVID-19 vaccine. The gene calls are TRBV28 and TRBJ1-5; D perhaps matches TRBD1 (5 bases). CDR3: CASSSQMMTATGQPQHF. DNA of the CDR3: TGTGCCAGCAGTTCCCAAATGATGACAGCCACCGGGCAGCCCCAGCATTTT.